These 9 T cell receptor beta chains were all obtained from the same sample, sequenced in a study of blood T cell repertoires in COVID-19. Libraries were prepared by immunoSEQ multiplex PCR; TCRdb keeps only in-frame clonotypes and omits some of them. Found here are 100,000 to 150,000 clones, approximately 85% of them singletons; the top ten hold about 3%. Sequencing was performed on peripheral blood. The receptors come from a woman at least 80 years old with COVID-19, enrolled during active disease.

This chain joins TRBV5-6 and TRBJ2-7; 10 bases are a match to TRBD1. Germline assignment: CDR1 SGHDT and CDR2 YYEEEE. Trimming cost V 1 base and J 3 bases; bases outside gene matches: 4. CDR3 length: 15 residues. CDR3: CASSLSGTGVYEQYF. In DNA, the CDR3 is TGTGCCAGCAGCTTGTCCGGGACAGGGGTCTACGAGCAGTACTTC.

The CDR3 here is CASSHPGGGTEAFF. The DNA of the CDR3 is TGTGCCAGCAGCCATCCCGGGGGGGGGACTGAAGCTTTCTTT. This rearrangement joins TRBV7-9 to TRBJ1-1; perhaps TRBD1 as D (5 bases). The CDR3 is 14 residues long. Trimming removed 5 bases from V and 5 bases from J, with 15 bases in between. In germline, CDR1 is SEHNR, CDR2 FQNEAQ (reference sequence). Supplemented by reference TRBV7-9 and TRBJ1-1, the full variable domain reads DTGVSQNPRHKITKRGQNVTFRCDPISEHNRLYWYRQTLGQGPEFLTYFQNEAQLEKSRLLSDRFSAERPKGSFSTLEIQRTEQGDSAMYLCASSHPGGGTEAFFGQGTRLTVV.

The J gene is TRBJ1-4, the V gene TRBV6-5, with 7 bases identical to TRBD1. Germline V gene data show CDR1 as MNHEY and CDR2 as SVGAGI. The CDR3 has 16 residues. V shed 2 bases, J shed 5 bases, and the junction held 8 bases outside the gene matches. The DNA for the CDR3 is TGTGCCAGCAGTTACGGAGGGGGCACGGGGAATGAAAAACTGTTTTTT. It specifies CASSYGGGTGNEKLFF.

This chain's CDR3 is CASSYSQTTDTQYF. In DNA form, the CDR3 reads TGTGCCAGCAGTTACTCGCAGACTACAGATACGCAGTATTTT. The V and J genes are TRBV6-2 or TRBV6-3 and TRBJ2-3; no clear D gene. V was pared by 0 bases and J by 3 bases, with 7 bases between. The CDR3 consists of 14 residues. Germline CDR1 is MNHEY and CDR2 is SVGEGT.

The chain employs TRBV5-5 and TRBJ1-4, with 10 positions matching TRBD1. The CDR3 spans 17 residues. The germline CDR1 and CDR2 sequences are SGHKS and YYEKEE (reference sequence). J gave up 0 bases and V 4 bases, and 6 bases lay outside the gene matches. CDR3 protein: CASSGAGTGATNEKLFF. The CDR3 DNA reads TGTGCCAGCAGCGGGGCCGGGACAGGGGCAACTAATGAAAAACTGTTTTTT.

This chain connects TRBV9 to TRBJ2-2; 8 bases fit TRBD2. The length of the CDR3 is 15 residues. The trim removed 2 bases at V and 0 bases at J, leaving 0 bases unmatched. Germline CDR1 is SGDLS and CDR2 is YYNGEE. The CDR3: CASSVGGANTGELFF. In DNA form, the CDR3 reads TGTGCCAGCAGCGTCGGGGGGGCGAACACCGGGGAGCTGTTTTTT.

This sequence joins TRBV6-6 and TRBJ1-4; 9 nucleotides line up with TRBD1. The V segment lost 6 bases and the J segment 7 bases; nucleotides outside the gene matches: 9. CDR1 is MNHNY, CDR2 SVGAGI, per germline (reference sequence). CDR3 size: 15 residues. In nucleotides, the CDR3 is TGTGCCAGCAGCCCCGGAGGGACAGGGTCTGAAAAACTGTTTTTT. Its protein product is CASSPGGTGSEKLFF.

Here the CDR3 DNA reads TGCGCCAGCAGGTGGGGCACAGGGACCGGGGAGCTGTTTTTT. This sequence encodes CASRWGTGTGELFF. The rearrangement uses TRBV5-1 and TRBJ2-2; perhaps TRBD1 as D (6 bases). Germline V gene lookup returns CDR1 SGHRS and CDR2 YFSETQ. Deletions cut 5 bases from V and 5 bases from J, with 13 bases between. The CDR3 extends over 14 amino acids.

V is TRBV27 and J is TRBJ1-1; possible D gene TRBD1, 5 bases. This CDR3 region has 12 residues. V was shortened by 6 bases and J by 4 bases, with 9 bases between the two germline ends. Per germline, CDR1 MNHEY and CDR2 SMNVEV (reference sequence). CDR3 amino acids: CASSADSTEAFF. In DNA form, the CDR3 reads TGTGCCAGCAGCGCCGACAGCACTGAAGCTTTCTTT.